The next 8 T cell receptor beta chains were all read from a single sample in a study of neurological immune-mediated disorders. From the 5' RACE reads, TCRdb called clonotypes with MiXCR, one entry per CDR3 protein. The sample holds tens of thousands of distinct CDR3 sequences, around 9.9% seen once. The specimen sequenced was PBMCs. These receptors originate from a man aged 50 or older in good health.

This clonotype was found once. The CDR3, as DNA: TGTGCCAGCAGCAAATCACCACGAGTCGGTGGCTACACTTTC. This codes for CASSKSPRVGGYTF. This chain links TRBV21-1 with TRBJ1-2. TRBV21-1 corresponds to a pseudogene. CDR3 length equals 14 residues.

The rearrangement links TRBV29-1 to TRBJ1-1; no clear D. This CDR3 is built from 14 residues. Germline-derived CDR1 and CDR2 are SQVTM and ANQGSEA. The CDR3 DNA reads TGCAGTGCTAGGTTATCCTCCCTAGCCACTGAAGCTTTCTTT. This codes for CSARLSSLATEAFF.

This clonotype appeared many times. V and J are TRBV6-2 or TRBV6-3 and TRBJ2-7, with TRBD1 matching 8 bases. V shed 1 base and J 5 bases; nucleotides not matched to a gene: 4. This CDR3 has 14 amino acids. Germline CDR1 is MNHEY and CDR2 is SVGEGT. The CDR3 region is CASSYFQGAHEQYF. CDR3 in DNA: TGTGCCAGCAGTTACTTCCAGGGGGCCCACGAGCAGTACTTC.

Turning to this clonotype: A much larger clone lies a single base off, so this may be a read error. The chain carries TRBV28 and TRBJ1-1; D is undetermined. The V gene's germline CDR1 is MDHEN and CDR2 SYDVKM. The CDR3 covers 15 residues. CDR3 loop: CVSSGPGGLNTEAFF. CDR3 in DNA: TGTGTCAGCAGTGGGCCAGGAGGCTTGAACACTGAAGCTTTCTTT.

This clonotype was counted many times. The chain is built from TRBV5-1 and TRBJ1-4; D possibly corresponds to TRBD1 (6 bases). The CDR3 is 16 residues long. Deletions cut 5 bases from V and 8 bases from J, with 22 bases between. Germline lookup yields CDR1 SGHRS and CDR2 YFSETQ. CDR3 loop: CASSHGGGAGGEKLFF. The CDR3, as DNA: TGCGCCAGCAGTCATGGTGGGGGCGCAGGAGGGGAAAAACTGTTTTTT.

This clonotype was counted at least ten times. The V gene is TRBV25-1, the J gene TRBJ2-7; TRBD1 is a possible D gene (5 bases). V lost 2 bases and J 0 bases, leaving 5 bases between the germline ends. The CDR3 runs 13 residues. CDR1 and CDR2 (germline): MGHDK, SYGVNS. CDR3 sequence reads: CASSEQGSYEQYF. DNA of the CDR3: TGTGCCAGCAGTGAACAGGGCTCCTACGAGCAGTACTTC.

Many counts were recorded for this clonotype. This rearrangement joins TRBV6-5 to TRBJ2-6, with 8 bases that match TRBD1. Germline-derived CDR1 and CDR2 are MNHEY and SVGAGI. Trimming took 7 bases from V and 0 from J; bases not matched to a gene: 14. The CDR3 runs 19 residues. The CDR3 spells CASKSEGTGFSSGANVLTF. In DNA, the CDR3 is TGTGCCAGCAAATCTGAGGGGACAGGATTTAGCTCTGGGGCCAACGTCCTGACTTTC.

This clonotype was detected ten times or more. J is TRBJ1-1 and V is TRBV29-1; D unresolved. V was pared by 6 bases and J by 1 base, with 9 bases between. Germline V gives CDR1 SQVTM, CDR2 ANQGSEA. The CDR3 consists of 12 residues. CDR3 sequence reads: CSVRIQNTEAFF. The CDR3 nucleotides read TGCAGCGTGAGGATTCAGAACACTGAAGCTTTCTTT.